The 5 T cell receptor beta chains presented below share a single source sample, sequenced in a study of cytomegalovirus exposure and HLA in healthy donors. Using immunoSEQ multiplex PCR, the repertoire was profiled, and TCRdb retains in-frame clones only, with some absent. The profile shows 150,000 to 200,000 clones, 88% of them singletons. Sequenced: PBMCs. The receptors were gathered from a man aged 18 to 30 in good health and CMV-seronegative.

The chain has TRBV6-1 and TRBJ1-5; 10 bases are shared with TRBD1. Trimming took 10 bases from V and 5 from J; bases not matched to a gene: 11. The CDR3 totals 15 residues. From germline, CDR1 is MNHNS and CDR2 SASEGT. The CDR3 spells CATEIDGTGDQPQHF. The CDR3, as DNA: TGTGCCACCGAAATCGATGGGACAGGGGATCAGCCCCAGCATTTT.

The chain couples TRBV19 to TRBJ2-1; the D gene is possibly TRBD1 (6 bases). The V and J ends lost 3 bases and 3 bases respectively, with 9 bases between them. This CDR3 is built from 14 residues. Germline V gene data show CDR1 as LNHDA and CDR2 as SQIVND (reference sequence). DNA of the CDR3: TGTGCCAGTAGTATTCAGGACAGCTACAATGAGCAGTTCTTC. Translated, it gives CASSIQDSYNEQFF.

The chain joins TRBV11-3 to TRBJ2-1; maybe TRBD2 (6 bases). This CDR3 is built from 14 residues. Trimming removed 5 bases at V and 6 bases at J, with 14 bases between. Germline V gives CDR1 SGHNT, CDR2 YENEEA. The CDR3 DNA reads TGTGCCAGCAGCCCGCTCGGACTACCCAATGAGCAGTTCTTC. As protein: CASSPLGLPNEQFF.

In this sample, this clone turned up once. This chain connects TRBV5-1 to TRBJ2-5; 13 nucleotides match TRBD2. This CDR3 has 17 amino acids. The germline CDR1 and CDR2 sequences are SGHRS and YFSETQ. The J segment lost 4 bases and the V segment lost 6 bases, leaving 12 bases of the junction unmatched. CDR3: CASISGTSGVSVETQYF. The DNA of the CDR3 is TGCGCCAGCATCTCCGGGACTAGCGGGGTTTCAGTAGAGACCCAGTACTTC.

This chain uses TRBV5-1 with TRBJ2-3, with TRBD2 matching over 8 bases. Germline CDR1 SGHRS, CDR2 YFSETQ. After removal of 7 bases from V and 2 bases from J, the junction contained 9 bases not matched to a gene. The CDR3 extends over 15 amino acids. The CDR3 spells CASADSGVFTDTQYF. The DNA for the CDR3 is TGCGCCAGCGCCGATAGCGGGGTTTTCACAGATACGCAGTATTTT.